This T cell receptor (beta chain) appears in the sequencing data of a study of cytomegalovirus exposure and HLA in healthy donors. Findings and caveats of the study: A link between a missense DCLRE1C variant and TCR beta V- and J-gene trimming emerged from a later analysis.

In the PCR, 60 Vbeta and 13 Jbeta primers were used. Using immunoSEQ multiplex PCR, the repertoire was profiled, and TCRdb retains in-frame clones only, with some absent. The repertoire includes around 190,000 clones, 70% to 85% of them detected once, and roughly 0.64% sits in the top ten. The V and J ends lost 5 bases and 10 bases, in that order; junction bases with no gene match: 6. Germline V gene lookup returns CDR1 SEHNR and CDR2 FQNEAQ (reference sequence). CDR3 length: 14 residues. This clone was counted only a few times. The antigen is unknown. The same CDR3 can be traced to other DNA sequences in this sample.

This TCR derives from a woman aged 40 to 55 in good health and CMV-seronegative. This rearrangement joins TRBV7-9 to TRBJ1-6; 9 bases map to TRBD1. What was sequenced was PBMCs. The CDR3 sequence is CASSPGQGGSPLHF. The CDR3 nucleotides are TGTGCCAGCAGCCCGGGACAGGGCGGATCACCCCTCCACTTT.